This is a list of T cell receptor beta chains from one sample in a study of blood T cell repertoires in COVID-19. Here immunoSEQ multiplex PCR was the method, and the copy in TCRdb shows in-frame clones only, minus some. The table records some 110,000 clones, roughly 90% of them present only once. Sequencing was carried out using peripheral blood. The receptors come from a man over 45 with COVID-19, enrolled during active disease. Both conserved end residues are part of each CDR3. Fields, in order: D gene, clone size, V gene, J gene, CDR3 DNA, CDR3 protein. D genes are given only for firm matches. Expanded clones are given a class, and other clones once, few, many or no size at all.

NA	NA	TRBV19	TRBJ2-2	TGTGCCAGTAGTATGGGGCCGAATCCCGGGGAGCTGTTTTTT	CASSMGPNPGELFF
NA	once	TRBV6-2/TRBV6-3	TRBJ2-7	TGTGCCAGCAGTTACGAGGGACAAGGAGACTACGAGCAGTACTTC	CASSYEGQGDYEQYF
TRBD2	NA	TRBV5-4	TRBJ2-2	TGTGCCAGCAGGGGACTAGCGGGACCAGGGGTCACCGGGGAGCTGTTTTTT	CASRGLAGPGVTGELFF
NA	NA	TRBV6-2/TRBV6-3	TRBJ2-5	TGTGCCAGCAGTTACGCTAGAGGGGAGACCCAGTACTTC	CASSYARGETQYF
NA	once	TRBV10-3	TRBJ2-5	TGTGCCATCAGTGAAGGGGGAACCGAAGAGACCCAGTACTTC	CAISEGGTEETQYF
TRBD1	NA	TRBV6-5	TRBJ1-1	TGTGCCAGCAGGAGGGACAGCCGACTGAACACTGAAGCTTTCTTT	CASRRDSRLNTEAFF
NA	NA	TRBV7-9	TRBJ2-2	TGTGCCAGCAGCTTAGCGACAGGGAACACCGGGGAGCTGTTTTTT	CASSLATGNTGELFF
TRBD1	NA	TRBV30	TRBJ2-2	TGTGCCTGGAGGGTGTATGCCGACAGGGGGTCGAGGTCCGCCGGGGAGCTGTTTTTT	CAWRVYADRGSRSAGELFF
NA	NA	TRBV28	TRBJ2-1	TGTGCCAGCAGTGTGAGCCTAGCGCTCTCCCGCAATGAGCAGTTCTTC	CASSVSLALSRNEQFF
TRBD1	NA	TRBV6-5	TRBJ2-3	TGTGCCAGCAGTTCGGGACAGGGACCAGATACGCAGTATTTT	CASSSGQGPDTQYF
NA	once	TRBV9	TRBJ1-5	TGTGCCAGCAGCGTACAGCGTCAGCAGCCCCAGCATTTT	CASSVQRQQPQHF
TRBD2	NA	TRBV7-2	TRBJ2-4	TGTGCCAGCAGCTTGGCCGGACTAGCGGGGGGAGGGAACATTCAGTACTTC	CASSLAGLAGGGNIQYF
NA	NA	TRBV9	TRBJ2-6	TGTGCCAGCAGCGCCCCCTCCGTCCTGACTTTC	CASSAPSVLTF
TRBD1	NA	TRBV28	TRBJ1-2	TGTGCCAGCAGTCGACCGGGACAGGGGGTCGATGGCTACACCTTC	CASSRPGQGVDGYTF
TRBD1	NA	TRBV27	TRBJ1-2	TGTGCCAGCAGTTCGCAGGACAGGGCAGGAGGCTACACCTTC	CASSSQDRAGGYTF
NA	NA	TRBV10-3	TRBJ2-2	TGTGCCATCAGTGAGTCGGTTGGCGGCACCGGGGAGCTGTTTTTT	CAISESVGGTGELFF
NA	NA	TRBV7-9	TRBJ2-7	TGTGCCAGCAGCTTTCTGGCCCCCGAGCAGTACTTC	CASSFLAPEQYF
NA	NA	TRBV18	TRBJ1-5	TGTGCCAGCTCACCGGACAGTAGCAATCAGCCCCAGCATTTT	CASSPDSSNQPQHF
NA	NA	TRBV7-2	TRBJ2-3	TGTGCCAGCAGCAAATTGACAGCTAGCACAGATACGCAGTATTTT	CASSKLTASTDTQYF
NA	once	TRBV5-1	TRBJ2-3	TGCGCCAGTAAACAGGATACTAGCACAGATACGCAGTATTTT	CASKQDTSTDTQYF
TRBD2	NA	TRBV5-1	TRBJ2-1	TGCGCCAGCAGCTTGGCGGCGGGAGGGGCGTACAATGAGCAGTTCTTC	CASSLAAGGAYNEQFF
NA	NA	TRBV24-1	TRBJ2-5	TGTGCCACCAGTGAAAGTGGGGCATTACAAGAGACCCAGTACTTC	CATSESGALQETQYF
NA	NA	TRBV6-5	TRBJ1-6	TGTGCCAGCGCAGGGCGTAATTCACCCCTCCACTTT	CASAGRNSPLHF
NA	NA	TRBV11-3	TRBJ2-2	TGTGCCAGCAGCCCCTCACAGGGTACCACCGGGGAGCTGTTTTTT	CASSPSQGTTGELFF
NA	NA	TRBV15	TRBJ2-5	TGTGCCACCAGCGGGAGGGGGGGGAGGTCGGAGACCCAGTACTTC	CATSGRGGRSETQYF
TRBD2	NA	TRBV5-8	TRBJ2-3	TGTGCCAGCAGCTTGGGGTCTAGCGGGACAGATACGCAGTATTTT	CASSLGSSGTDTQYF
NA	NA	TRBV10-3	TRBJ1-3	TGTGCCACCGCAACCGGGGGAAGCTCTGGAAACACCATATATTTT	CATATGGSSGNTIYF
TRBD2	NA	TRBV6-1	TRBJ2-7	TGTGCCAGCAGTGAAATGGTGGCGGGAGGGAGGTACGAGCAGTACTTC	CASSEMVAGGRYEQYF
NA	NA	TRBV6-5	TRBJ1-1	TGTGCCAGTGGACGGGATCCCATGAACACTGAAGCTTTCTTT	CASGRDPMNTEAFF
NA	NA	TRBV7-9	TRBJ1-4	TGTGCCAGCAGTAGGACGGGAGATGGAGAAAAACTGTTTTTT	CASSRTGDGEKLFF
TRBD1	NA	TRBV6-5	TRBJ1-6	TGTGCCTCCCGGGACAGTTATAATTCACCCCTCCACTTT	CASRDSYNSPLHF
NA	NA	TRBV10-3	TRBJ2-1	TGTGCCATCAGTGAAAAGTCGGGCGGGTCTGGCAATGAGCAGTTCTTC	CAISEKSGGSGNEQFF
NA	NA	TRBV9	TRBJ2-5	TGTGCCAGCAGCTTCGGGTCCCGAGTCGAGACCCAGTACTTC	CASSFGSRVETQYF
TRBD2	NA	TRBV19	TRBJ2-1	TGTGCCAGACGACCGGGACTAGCGGGATTCTACAATGAGCAGTTCTTC	CARRPGLAGFYNEQFF
TRBD1	NA	TRBV24-1	TRBJ2-3	TGTGCCACCAGTGAAACAGGGGGAGATACGCAGTATTTT	CATSETGGDTQYF
NA	NA	TRBV3-1/TRBV3-2	TRBJ1-4	TGTGCCAGCAGCTCCGGGGGGGCGTCGGAAAAACTGTTTTTT	CASSSGGASEKLFF
TRBD2	NA	TRBV5-1	TRBJ2-3	TGCGCCAGCAGCTTGCGGGATCAGGGGACTAGCGCATATACGCAGTATTTT	CASSLRDQGTSAYTQYF
NA	NA	TRBV5-1	TRBJ2-4	TGCGCCAGCAGCTTGGGCCAGTTGGACATTCAGTACTTC	CASSLGQLDIQYF
TRBD1	NA	TRBV5-8	TRBJ2-3	TGTGCCAGCACCCTACTGGGACAGGGGACAGATACGCAGTATTTT	CASTLLGQGTDTQYF
TRBD1	NA	TRBV14	TRBJ1-6	TGTGCCAGCAGTCGAAGGGGGCAGTGGTCACCCCTCCACTTT	CASSRRGQWSPLHF
TRBD1	NA	TRBV7-3	TRBJ1-1	TGTGCCAGCAGCGCCGGGACAGGCGTAACTTTCTTT	CASSAGTGVTFF
NA	NA	TRBV10-2	TRBJ2-3	TGCGCCAGCAGTGAGTCGACTCGATTTGATACGCAGTATTTT	CASSESTRFDTQYF
NA	once	TRBV19	TRBJ2-2	TGTGCCAGTACCCCCGCCGAGGGTGTAGGGGGGGCCGGGGAGCTGTTTTTT	CASTPAEGVGGAGELFF
NA	NA	TRBV7-9	TRBJ1-1	TGTGCCAGCAGCTTAGATGCCCGGACTGAAGCTTTCTTT	CASSLDARTEAFF
NA	once	TRBV5-1	TRBJ2-3	TGCGCCAGCAGCGGGTCTAGTGCCTTTAGCACAGATACGCAGTATTTT	CASSGSSAFSTDTQYF
NA	NA	TRBV9	TRBJ2-2	TGTGCCAGCAGCCCGGGACTCTCACGGACCGGGGAGCTGTTTTTT	CASSPGLSRTGELFF
NA	NA	TRBV3-1/TRBV3-2	TRBJ1-2	TGTGCCAGCAGCCCCCGGGGAGTTGGTATTGGCTACACCTTC	CASSPRGVGIGYTF
TRBD1	NA	TRBV7-8	TRBJ2-6	TGTGCCAGCAGCTTAGTCGGGACAGGGGGGTCTGGGGCCAACGTCCTGACTTTC	CASSLVGTGGSGANVLTF